The 3 T cell receptor beta chains reported below all come from one sample, sequenced in a study of post-analysis software for immune sequencing data. Findings of the study overall: A handful of TRBV segments were significantly more frequent in patients than in controls. TRBV5-6, TRBV5-1 and TRBV20-1 were among these segments.

These receptors are not linked to any known antigen. The TCR beta cDNA libraries contained unique molecular identifiers. Via MiXCR, TCRdb re-called the PCR reads, giving one row per CDR3 protein. The table shows about 540,000 distinct CDR3 sequences, with approximately 31% occurring only once. The source material was blood. Receptors originate from a girl between 2 and 17 years old with multiple sclerosis.

V and J are TRBV28 and TRBJ2-5; 7 bases line up with TRBD1. V shed 0 bases, J shed 3 bases, and the junction held 4 bases outside the gene matches. The germline V gene encodes CDR1 MDHEN and CDR2 SYDVKM. The CDR3 extends over 15 amino acids. The CDR3 sequence: CASSLWATGKETQYF. CDR3 coding DNA: TGTGCCAGCAGTTTATGGGCGACAGGGAAAGAGACCCAGTACTTC.

The chain links TRBV10-3 to TRBJ2-7; D gene unclear. The V gene lost 2 bases and the J gene lost 1 base, with 15 bases spanning the gap. Per the germline V gene, CDR1 is ENHRY and CDR2 is SYGVKD. CDR3 length: 16 residues. CDR3 bases: TGTGCCATCAGTGAGCGGAACCCTTTGTTATCCTACGAGCAGTACTTC. Its translation is CAISERNPLLSYEQYF.

This clonotype was observed a handful of times. The CDR3 nucleotides read TGTGCCAGCAGTTACTCCGGCTGGCCTAGCGGAAATACGCAGTATTTT. Protein sequence: CASSYSGWPSGNTQYF. The rearrangement joins TRBV6-5 to TRBJ2-3; 7 bases line up with TRBD2. The CDR3 is 16 amino acids. Germline values: CDR1 MNHEY, CDR2 SVGAGI. V dropped 0 bases and J dropped 7; count of bases not matched to a gene: 10.